This record covers a single T cell receptor (beta chain). This clonotype has a handful of counts. Which antigen it targets is not known. No quality values exist for individual bases; no much larger clone is one base distant. The V end loses 6 bases and the J end loses 7 bases, and a stretch of 15 bases separates them. From a lookup of the germline V gene, CDR1 and CDR2 are SQVTM and ANQGSEA. Measured from the cysteine to the phenylalanine, the CDR3 is 12 residues long. The entry retains the CDR3 DNA only, 36 bases that are in frame from base 1. Preparation of the library involved 5' RACE. The sequencing machine was an Illumina HiSeq 2500. A second PCR of roughly 7 to 12 cycles was run with a J-beta primer mix and a sample-barcoded 5' primer. Each TCR beta cDNA molecule received a unique molecular identifier from a template-switch 5' adaptor carrying 12 random nucleotides. At least 2.5 million CDR3-containing paired-end reads were obtained from each sample. The Mint cDNA synthesis kit, primed by a TRBC-specific oligonucleotide, was used to synthesize first-strand cDNA from all RNA. After uracil-DNA glycosylase treatment, a first 18-cycle PCR used universal primers M1SS and BC2_uni_R on all cDNA. In the source study's methods: For normalization, 1 million high-quality reads were randomly selected from each sample, with every read carrying a distinct molecular identifier. Instead of being binned into consensus sequences, reads that shared molecular identifiers were thrown out. MiTCR, run with a Q25 quality threshold and the strictest error-elimination algorithm, handled CDR3 identification, clonotype clustering and error correction. A nonparametric unseen species model using Euler transformation provided a lower-bound estimate of total TCR beta diversity. TCRdb's own reprocessing of the public reads used fastp at Q25 and MiXCR and kept productive beta chains. Rows matching on CDR3 protein sequence are summarized as one entry with the most common DNA and genes. For this entry, the V and J calls and clone size follow TCRdb and not the study's own pipeline. The sample includes about 1.5 million distinct CDR3 sequences, with about 45% observed a single time. Of the sample, around 4% falls within the top ten clones.

This record comes from a study of blood T cells in healthy people across ages (dated by TCRdb to 2015 to 2017). With regard to the full study: In model experiments, roughly one uniquely barcoded TCR beta cDNA molecule per two T cells was captured by template switching. Age-related changes in TCR beta repertoire diversity were measured in the study by deep sequencing normalized with unique cDNA molecular identifiers. The donors were divided into four age groups: young (average around 15 years), middle-aged (under 40), aged (approximately 59) and long-lived (more than 75). Donors of different ages were randomly distributed across sequencing lanes to avoid experimental bias. The study analyzed two additional independent replicas of 1 million unique cDNA reads from the same blood draw for two donors, one aged 18 to 29 and one aged 80 or older. What the study reported, not specific to this receptor: Because donor CMV infection status was unknown, age-related changes in expanded clonotypes were potentially confounded. The percentage of naive T cells measured by flow cytometry correlated strongly with observed TCR beta diversity. Compared with the aged group, more naive CD4+ T cells, fewer expanded clones and increased TCR diversity were shown by the long-lived group, suggesting age selection. Estimates of total diversity from one million sequenced T cells were regarded as lower bounds and underestimates. Observed TCR beta diversity per million T cells fell roughly linearly with age, and a significant reduction was already apparent by age roughly 40. Conclusive comparison of naive and antigen-experienced compartments was prevented by the profiling of bulk unsorted PBMCs.

The roughly 37 donors, aged about 6 to 100 years, were systemically healthy Caucasian individuals from Russia. Each donor gave ten milliliters of peripheral blood, drawn into EDTA-treated Vacutainer tubes. Ficoll-Paque density-gradient centrifugation was used to isolate PBMCs, with at least 6.5 million per sample. Total RNA was extracted from PBMCs with Trizol reagent, with at least 5.5 micrograms obtained per sample. For every donor, flow cytometry on a PBMC aliquot measured the percentage of naive CD45RAhigh/CD27high T cells. The sample was blood. Rearrangement joined TRBV29-1 to TRBJ1-2, with the D gene uncertain. The source of this sequence is a woman under 30 in good health. In nucleotides, the sequence is TGCAGCGTGGAACAAGGGTCGCGTGGCTACACCTTC. This sequence encodes CSVEQGSRGYTF.